These 3 T cell receptor beta chains share one sample of origin, sequenced in a study of blood T cell repertoires in COVID-19. The assay was immunoSEQ multiplex PCR, and TCRdb's table has in-frame clones only and misses some. The sample lists about 230,000 clones, about 83% occurring once. The sample was peripheral blood. The origin of the receptors is a woman aged 30 to 39 with COVID-19, enrolled during active disease.

This clone occurred a few times. This chain links TRBV7-9 with TRBJ1-5; TRBD1 is a possible D gene (5 bases). The CDR3 consists of 15 residues. Germline V gene sequence: CDR1 SEHNR, CDR2 FQNEAQ (reference sequence). V lost 5 bases and J 4 bases, leaving 15 bases between the germline ends. The CDR3 nucleotides read TGTGCCAGCAGCCCAACTGGGCAGGGAAATCAGCCCCAGCATTTT. It encodes CASSPTGQGNQPQHF. Combining the CDR3 with reference TRBV7-9 and TRBJ1-5 gives the whole variable domain DTGVSQNPRHKITKRGQNVTFRCDPISEHNRLYWYRQTLGQGPEFLTYFQNEAQLEKSRLLSDRFSAERPKGSFSTLEIQRTEQGDSAMYLCASSPTGQGNQPQHFGDGTRLSIL.

This clone was seen just once. The chain employs TRBV6-1 and TRBJ2-7; D is undetermined. Trimming removed 2 bases at V and 2 bases at J, with 10 bases between. The CDR3 consists of 14 residues. Germline V lookup: CDR1 MNHNS, CDR2 SASEGT. The CDR3 reads CASSETSGPYEQYF. The CDR3 bases are TGTGCCAGCAGTGAAACCTCTGGGCCCTACGAGCAGTACTTC.

The genes are TRBV5-1 and TRBJ1-4; 7 bases agree with TRBD1. Germline CDR1 SGHRS, CDR2 YFSETQ. The CDR3 runs 14 residues. With V trimmed by 1 base and J by 8 bases, 5 bases remained unmatched. The CDR3 bases are TGCGCCAGCAGCTTGACAGGGGAAAACGAAAAACTGTTTTTT. Protein product: CASSLTGENEKLFF. The full variable domain, in which reference TRBV5-1 and TRBJ1-4 provide the parts outside the CDR3, is KAGVTQTPRYLIKTRGQQVTLSCSPISGHRSVSWYQQTPGQGLQFLFEYFSETQRNKGNFPGRFSGRQFSNSRSEMNVSTLELGDSALYLCASSLTGENEKLFFGSGTQLSVL.